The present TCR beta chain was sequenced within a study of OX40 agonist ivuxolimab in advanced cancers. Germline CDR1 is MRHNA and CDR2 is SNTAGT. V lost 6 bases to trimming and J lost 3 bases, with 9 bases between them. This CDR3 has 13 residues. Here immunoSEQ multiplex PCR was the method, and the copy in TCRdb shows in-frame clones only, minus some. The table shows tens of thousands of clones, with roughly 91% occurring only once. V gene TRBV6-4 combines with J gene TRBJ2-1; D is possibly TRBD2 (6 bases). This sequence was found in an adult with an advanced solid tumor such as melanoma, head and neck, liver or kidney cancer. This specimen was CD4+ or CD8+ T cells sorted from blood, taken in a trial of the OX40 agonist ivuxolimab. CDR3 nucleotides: TGTGCCAGCAGCGGGGGAGACTACAATGAGCAGTTCTTC. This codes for CASSGGDYNEQFF.